The next 13 T cell receptor beta chains were all read from a single sample in a study of T cell repertoires in cytomegalovirus infection. From the reads, TCRdb called clonotypes with MiXCR, one entry per CDR3 protein. The sample carries about 260,000 distinct CDR3 sequences, 9.1% recorded once. The sequenced sample consisted of PBMCs. These receptors were collected from a human donor in good health (CMV status not recorded). Some clones in this sample may be carry-over from other donors' samples.

This sequence joins TRBV12-3 or TRBV12-4 and TRBJ2-5; 9 bases are shared with TRBD2. The CDR3 length is 17 residues. J was trimmed by 0 bases and V by 2 bases; bases with no gene match: 7. The CDR3 loop reads CASSLSAGGRYQETQYF. CDR3 coding DNA: TGTGCCAGCAGTTTATCCGCGGGGGGGCGGTACCAAGAGACCCAGTACTTC.

This clonotype was observed at least ten times. The V and J genes are TRBV7-2 and TRBJ2-7; D call uncertain. Germline assignment: CDR1 SGHTA and CDR2 FQGNSA. The CDR3 runs to 14 residues. Trimming left V 1 base short and J 1 base short, with 8 bases between. The CDR3 nucleotides are TGTGCCAGCAGCTTAGGGGGTTGGTCCTACGAGCAGTACTTC. This translates into CASSLGGWSYEQYF.

This clonotype was counted many times. The chain links TRBV20-1 to TRBJ2-2; 12 positions match TRBD2. Trimming took 6 bases from V and 6 from J; bases not matched to a gene: 11. The CDR3 extends over 16 amino acids. Germline V gene lookup returns CDR1 DFQATT and CDR2 SNEGSKA (reference sequence). The CDR3 loop is CSATPLAGGPAGELFF. DNA of the CDR3: TGCAGTGCCACTCCTCTAGCGGGAGGGCCAGCCGGGGAGCTGTTTTTT.

The chain joins TRBV5-1 to TRBJ2-5; D may be TRBD1 or TRBD2 (5 bases each). Germline CDR1 is SGHRS and CDR2 is YFSETQ. The V end lost 4 bases, the J end lost 2 bases, and 15 bases lay between the germline ends. The CDR3 runs to 15 residues. The CDR3, as DNA: TGCGCCAGCAGCCCGGAAGGGACGGATCAAGAGACCCAGTACTTC. Translation: CASSPEGTDQETQYF. The full variable domain, completed using reference TRBV5-1 and TRBJ2-5, is KAGVTQTPRYLIKTRGQQVTLSCSPISGHRSVSWYQQTPGQGLQFLFEYFSETQRNKGNFPGRFSGRQFSNSRSEMNVSTLELGDSALYLCASSPEGTDQETQYFGPGTRLLVL.

This chain uses TRBV6-5 with TRBJ2-2; D not resolved. Germline V gene data show CDR1 as MNHEY and CDR2 as SVGAGI. Between the trimmed V and J ends, which lost 4 bases and 3 bases, there was a span of 12 bases. The CDR3 extends over 15 amino acids. The CDR3 DNA sequence: TGTGCCAGCAGTTCGCTTCGACGGGACACCGGGGAGCTGTTTTTT. Translating it yields CASSSLRRDTGELFF.

The table lists this clonotype with many counts. The rearrangement uses TRBV11-3 and TRBJ2-1; D is perhaps TRBD1 (5 bases). The V gene lost 5 bases and the J gene lost 8 bases, with 10 bases spanning the gap. Germline CDR1 SGHNT, CDR2 YENEEA. This CDR3 spans 12 amino acids. The DNA of the CDR3 is TGTGCCAGCAGCGCAGGGTTGGATGAGCAGTTCTTC. Translated, it gives CASSAGLDEQFF.

V and J are TRBV20-1 and TRBJ2-1, with 9 bases that match TRBD2. After removal of 2 bases from V and 0 bases from J, the junction contained 2 bases not matched to a gene. This CDR3 is built from 15 residues. CDR1 and CDR2 from the germline V gene are DFQATT and SNEGSKA (reference sequence). The CDR3 reads CSARLAGRSYNEQFF. CDR3 in DNA: TGCAGTGCTAGACTAGCGGGGCGCTCCTACAATGAGCAGTTCTTC.

This clonotype was seen a few times. The chain has TRBV5-1 and TRBJ2-3; 15 bases map to TRBD2. The CDR3 runs to 15 residues. J lost 5 bases, V lost 4 bases, and 2 bases had no gene match. Germline loops: CDR1 SGHRS, CDR2 YFSETQ. CDR3 sequence: CASSRGLAGGDTQYF. The DNA of the CDR3 is TGCGCCAGCAGCCGGGGACTAGCGGGGGGAGATACGCAGTATTTT.

This clonotype was counted ten times or more. The chain joins TRBV7-2 to TRBJ2-3; TRBD2 agrees at 8 bases. The CDR3 is 17 amino acids. J lost 0 bases, V lost 4 bases, and 9 bases had no gene match. Germline CDR1 reads SGHTA; CDR2 reads FQGNSA. The CDR3 DNA is TGTGCCAGCAGCTCCCCCCTAGCGGGCTTTAGCACAGATACGCAGTATTTT. Translation: CASSSPLAGFSTDTQYF.

This clonotype has at least ten counts. The rearrangement links TRBV7-9 to TRBJ1-1, with D perhaps matching TRBD1 (5 bases). Germline CDR1 is SEHNR and CDR2 is FQNEAQ (reference sequence). The CDR3 has 15 residues. V lost 5 bases and J lost 1, with 14 bases in between. The CDR3 coding sequence is TGTGCCAGCAGCGAATCACAGGTTACGAACACTGAAGCTTTCTTT. Amino acids: CASSESQVTNTEAFF.

This clonotype occurred a few times. The chain employs TRBV20-1 and TRBJ1-1; 7 positions match TRBD1. The CDR3 has 14 residues. Germline V CDR1 and CDR2: DFQATT, SNEGSKA (reference sequence). V was pared by 2 bases and J by 3 bases, with 6 bases of the junction left unmatched. The CDR3 bases are TGCAGTGCTAGACCGGGTACAGGGGACACTGAAGCTTTCTTT. Translation gives CSARPGTGDTEAFF.

The sample holds many counts of this clonotype. V gene TRBV28 combines with J gene TRBJ2-3; 8 bases map to TRBD2. The J segment lost 8 bases and the V segment lost 6 bases, leaving 7 bases of the junction unmatched. Per germline, CDR1 MDHEN and CDR2 SYDVKM. CDR3 size: 13 residues. CDR3 region: CASRSLAGGTQYF. DNA of the CDR3: TGTGCCAGCAGGAGCCTTGCGGGGGGTACGCAGTATTTT.

This clonotype was counted ten times or more. The chain has TRBV7-2 and TRBJ2-3, with 8 bases aligning to TRBD1. CDR1 is SGHTA, CDR2 FQGNSA, per germline. V was clipped by 5 bases and J by 6 bases; unmatched bases: 10. The CDR3 runs 15 residues. The chain's CDR3 is CASSLEGWDRDTQYF. The DNA of the CDR3 is TGTGCCAGCAGCCTGGAGGGCTGGGACAGGGATACGCAGTATTTT.